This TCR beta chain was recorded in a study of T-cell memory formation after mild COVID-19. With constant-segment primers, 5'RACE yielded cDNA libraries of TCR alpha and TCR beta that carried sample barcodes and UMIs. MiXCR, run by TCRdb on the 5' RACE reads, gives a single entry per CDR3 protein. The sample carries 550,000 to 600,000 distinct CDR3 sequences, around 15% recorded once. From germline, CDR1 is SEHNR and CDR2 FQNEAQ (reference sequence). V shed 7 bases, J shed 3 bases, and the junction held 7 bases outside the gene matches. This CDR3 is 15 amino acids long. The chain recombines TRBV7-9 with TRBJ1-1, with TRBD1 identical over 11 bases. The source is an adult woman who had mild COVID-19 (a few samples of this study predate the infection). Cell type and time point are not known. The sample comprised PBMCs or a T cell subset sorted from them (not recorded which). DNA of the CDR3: TGTGCCAGCAAGTACGTGGGACAGGGGGACACTGAAGCTTTCTTT. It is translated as CASKYVGQGDTEAFF.